This record concerns one T cell receptor beta chain sequence. Its matching antigen is unknown. Produced via immunoSEQ multiplex PCR; TCRdb's table is partial and in-frame only. Among over 70,000 clones listed, around 90% were seen once. Trimming removed 1 base from V and 4 bases from J; junction bases left unmatched: 4. The CDR3 has 15 residues. Germline CDR1 is ENHRY and CDR2 is SYGVKD. The data were obtained in a study of cytomegalovirus exposure and HLA in healthy donors. General study findings and limits: The tendency of first-cohort TCR clusters to co-occur in the 120 or so validation repertoires emerged from a later analysis.

The TCR was taken from a woman aged 18 to 35 in good health and CMV-seropositive. The chain carries TRBV10-3 and TRBJ1-2; 9 bases match TRBD1. The sample comprised PBMCs. The CDR3 region is CAISEWDRVFYGYTF. Written as DNA, the CDR3 is TGTGCCATCAGTGAGTGGGACAGGGTTTTCTATGGCTACACCTTC.